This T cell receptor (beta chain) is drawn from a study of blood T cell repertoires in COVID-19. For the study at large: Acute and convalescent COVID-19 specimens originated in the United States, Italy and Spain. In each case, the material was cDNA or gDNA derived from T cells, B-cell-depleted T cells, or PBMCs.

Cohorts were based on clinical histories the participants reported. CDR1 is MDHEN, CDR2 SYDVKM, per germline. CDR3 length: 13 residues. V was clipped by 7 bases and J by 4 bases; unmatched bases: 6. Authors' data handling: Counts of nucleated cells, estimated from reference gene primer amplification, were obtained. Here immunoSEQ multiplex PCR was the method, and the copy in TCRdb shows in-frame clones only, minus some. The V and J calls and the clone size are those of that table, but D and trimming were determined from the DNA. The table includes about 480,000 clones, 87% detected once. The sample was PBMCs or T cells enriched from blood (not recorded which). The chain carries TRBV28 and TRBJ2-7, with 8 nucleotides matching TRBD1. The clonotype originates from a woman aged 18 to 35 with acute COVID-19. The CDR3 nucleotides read TGTGCCAGCAAGATCCAGGGGGCATACGAGCAGTACTTC. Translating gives CASKIQGAYEQYF.